The 25 T cell receptor beta chains reported below all come from one sample, sequenced in a study of blood T cell repertoires in COVID-19 (dated by TCRdb to 2018 to 2020). Library generation was performed with the immunoSEQ multiplex PCR assay. The clones in this table, taken by TCRdb from immuneACCESS, are in-frame only. Not every clone is retained; where verified, under half of the shortfall comes from an unresolved V gene, and the cause of the rest is unknown. Here the sample has around 300,000 clones; about nine tenths occur a single time. The ten largest make up approximately 6% of the sample. The sequenced sample consisted of peripheral blood. Every receptor here comes from a woman in her 50s with COVID-19, enrolled during active disease.

The J gene is TRBJ1-1, the V gene TRBV24-1, with a weak D call TRBD1 (5 bases). CDR3 length: 13 amino acids. Germline CDR1 is KGHDR and CDR2 is SFDVKD. V dropped 5 bases and J dropped 5 bases, with 11 bases sitting between them. This CDR3 reads CATSGAGRTEAFF. The DNA for the CDR3 is TGTGCCACCAGTGGGGCAGGGAGGACTGAAGCTTTCTTT.

The rearrangement links TRBV6-5 to TRBJ1-1, with 7 bases matching TRBD1. The CDR3 consists of 14 residues. Trimming removed 6 bases from V and 4 bases from J; junction bases left unmatched: 8. Germline-derived CDR1 and CDR2 are MNHEY and SVGAGI. The CDR3 DNA reads as TGTGCCAGCAGATCCCAGGGGGGCGGCACTGAAGCTTTCTTT. Translation: CASRSQGGGTEAFF.

This sequence joins TRBV10-3 and TRBJ2-1; 8 bases fit TRBD2. J was trimmed by 8 bases and V by 11 bases; bases with no gene match: 5. Germline CDR1 reads ENHRY; CDR2 reads SYGVKD. The CDR3 contains 11 residues. The CDR3 DNA reads TGTGCCTCCCGGGGGGGCGATGAGCAGTTCTTC. This gives the protein CASRGGDEQFF.

This chain connects TRBV14 to TRBJ2-7; D is unresolved. CDR3 length: 11 amino acids. Between the trimmed V and J ends, which lost 1 base and 7 bases, there was a span of 5 bases. The germline V gene has CDR1 SGHDN and CDR2 FVKESK. The DNA for the CDR3 is TGTGCCAGCAGCCAAGCGAGTGAGCAGTACTTC. Translating gives CASSQASEQYF.

The genes are TRBV7-2 and TRBJ1-5; D is unresolved. Between the trimmed V and J ends, which lost 5 bases and 6 bases, there was a span of 8 bases. This CDR3 has 12 residues. CDR1 is SGHTA and CDR2 is FQGNSA in the germline V gene. CDR3 in amino acids: CASSVTSQPQHF. CDR3 DNA: TGTGCCAGCAGCGTTACTTCTCAGCCCCAGCATTTT.

The count of this clone is one. This chain uses TRBV4-3 with TRBJ2-3; no clear D gene. Trimming removed 3 bases at V and 0 bases at J, with 16 bases between. The V gene's germline CDR1 is LGHNA and CDR2 YSLEER. The CDR3 has 17 residues. The CDR3 nucleotides are TGCGCCAGCAGCCACTACAGACCATCCCGTAGCACAGATACGCAGTATTTT. Translation: CASSHYRPSRSTDTQYF.

This chain links TRBV19 with TRBJ2-6; TRBD1 is a possible D gene (5 bases). The CDR3 has 15 residues. Germline V CDR1 and CDR2: LNHDA, SQIVND (reference sequence). V was clipped by 4 bases and J by 0 bases, with 7 bases between them. CDR3 amino acids: CASSKGVSGANVLTF. In nucleotides, the CDR3 is TGTGCCAGTAGTAAAGGGGTCTCTGGGGCCAACGTCCTGACTTTC.

The genes are TRBV3-1 (or the pseudogene TRBV3-2) and TRBJ1-1; no definite D call. CDR3 length: 16 residues. The V gene's germline CDR1 is LGHDT and CDR2 YNNKEL (reference sequence). The ends were cut back, 0 bases at V and 1 base at J, with 12 bases in the middle. CDR3 bases: TGTGCCAGCAGCCAAGATCAAGGACGGGGGAACACTGAAGCTTTCTTT. This translates into CASSQDQGRGNTEAFF.

CDR3: CASSMRQGLNTEAFF. CDR3 in DNA: TGTGCCAGCTCAATGCGACAGGGCCTGAACACTGAAGCTTTCTTT. The chain links TRBV18 to TRBJ1-1; 7 bases align to TRBD1. Trimming at V came to 5 bases and at J to 0 bases, leaving 6 bases not matched to a gene. Germline V gives CDR1 KGHSH, CDR2 LQKENI. This CDR3 spans 15 amino acids.

This chain links TRBV20-1 with TRBJ1-1, with a weak D call TRBD1 (5 bases). The V gene's germline CDR1 is DFQATT and CDR2 SNEGSKA (reference sequence). V was trimmed by 6 bases and J by 11 bases, leaving 13 bases between them. CDR3 size: 10 residues. For the CDR3, the DNA is TGCAGTGCAAGGGGAGGGTTGGCTTTCTTT. Amino acids: CSARGGLAFF.

J is TRBJ1-2 and V is TRBV6-5; 8 bases are a match to TRBD1. CDR1 is MNHEY and CDR2 is SVGAGI in the germline V gene. This CDR3 region has 13 residues. J gave up 14 bases and V 5 bases, and 13 bases lay outside the gene matches. CDR3 DNA: TGTGCCAGCAGTCAGACAGGGGAGGAGACACTTACCTTC. This gives the protein CASSQTGEETLTF.

The chain combines TRBV10-3 with TRBJ2-3; D possibly corresponds to TRBD2 (6 bases). Germline V CDR1 and CDR2: ENHRY, SYGVKD. The CDR3 spans 15 residues. V lost 2 bases, J lost 3 bases, and 12 bases lay in between. CDR3 sequence reads: CAISEGGGATDTQYF. CDR3 sequence (DNA): TGTGCCATCAGTGAGGGTGGAGGGGCGACAGATACGCAGTATTTT.

V gene TRBV5-4 combines with J gene TRBJ1-5, with 7 bases identical to TRBD1. Germline V gives CDR1 SGHNT, CDR2 YYREEE (reference sequence). J lost 9 bases, V lost 2 bases, and 5 bases had no gene match. The CDR3 spans 13 residues. This chain's CDR3 is CASSFGQERPQHF. CDR3 DNA: TGTGCCAGCAGCTTCGGACAGGAGAGGCCCCAGCATTTT.

The chain has TRBV6-2 or TRBV6-3 and TRBJ2-7; 7 nucleotides align to TRBD1. This CDR3 spans 14 amino acids. Germline CDR1 is MNHEY and CDR2 is SVGEGT. J lost 3 bases, V lost 4 bases, and 6 bases had no gene match. The CDR3 protein is CASSWGQNYYEQYF. The CDR3 DNA sequence: TGTGCCAGCAGTTGGGGACAGAATTACTACGAGCAGTACTTC.

This clone was seen only once. The chain recombines TRBV30 with TRBJ1-4; a possible D gene is TRBD1 (5 bases). Trimming removed 3 bases at V and 6 bases at J, with 17 bases between. Germline V gives CDR1 GTSNPN, CDR2 SVGIG (reference sequence). The CDR3 covers 15 residues. In DNA, the CDR3 is TGTGCCTGGAGGGGGAAGGGATTAGGGGATGAAAAACTGTTTTTT. Translated, it gives CAWRGKGLGDEKLFF.

The chain has TRBV18 and TRBJ2-1; 10 nucleotides line up with TRBD2. The V gene's germline CDR1 is KGHSH and CDR2 LQKENI. This CDR3 spans 16 amino acids. Unmatched junction bases numbered 7, after V lost 3 bases and J lost 5 bases. The CDR3 region is CASSPAGLALHNEQFF. CDR3 coding DNA: TGTGCCAGCTCACCCGCGGGACTAGCGCTCCACAATGAGCAGTTCTTC.

The genes are TRBV9 and TRBJ2-1; 9 positions agree with TRBD1. The CDR3 contains 15 residues. Germline V gene lookup returns CDR1 SGDLS and CDR2 YYNGEE. V was clipped by 2 bases and J by 4 bases; unmatched bases: 4. The CDR3 is CASSVGTGLYNEQFF. The DNA for the CDR3 is TGTGCCAGCAGCGTCGGGACAGGGCTTTACAATGAGCAGTTCTTC.

The chain combines TRBV19 with TRBJ1-5; 7 nucleotides line up with TRBD1. Unmatched junction bases numbered 10, after V lost 4 bases and J lost 7 bases. The V gene's germline CDR1 is LNHDA and CDR2 SQIVND (reference sequence). The CDR3 is 15 residues long. DNA of the CDR3: TGTGCCAGTAGTACTAGGACAGGACCTGGGCAGCCCCAGCATTTT. It is translated as CASSTRTGPGQPQHF.

The J gene is TRBJ1-1, the V gene TRBV11-2; D unresolved. The CDR3 covers 14 residues. Germline-derived CDR1 and CDR2 are SGHAT and FQNNGV. V lost 1 base and J lost 0, with 6 bases in between. CDR3 bases: TGTGCCAGCAGCTTAGGGCCTCTGAACACTGAAGCTTTCTTT. It codes for CASSLGPLNTEAFF.

The rearrangement uses TRBV9 and TRBJ2-2; TRBD2 agrees at 8 bases. The CDR3 runs to 15 residues. The J segment lost 6 bases and the V segment lost 4 bases, leaving 8 bases of the junction unmatched. Germline-derived CDR1 and CDR2 are SGDLS and YYNGEE. CDR3 sequence reads: CASSIRTSHAGELFF. The CDR3 nucleotides read TGTGCCAGCAGCATCAGGACTAGCCATGCCGGGGAGCTGTTTTTT. Using reference TRBV9 and TRBJ2-2 for the parts outside the CDR3, the full variable domain is DSGVTQTPKHLITATGQRVTLRCSPRSGDLSVYWYQQSLDQGLQFLIQYYNGEERAKGNILERFSAQQFPDLHSELNLSSLELGDSALYFCASSIRTSHAGELFFGEGSRLTVL.

J is TRBJ2-3 and V is TRBV19; TRBD2 aligns across 10 bases. J was trimmed by 1 base and V by 4 bases; bases with no gene match: 5. The CDR3 has 16 amino acids. Germline values: CDR1 LNHDA, CDR2 SQIVND (reference sequence). CDR3 loop: CASSRLAGAGTDTQYF. The CDR3 DNA reads TGTGCCAGTAGTAGGCTAGCGGGAGCGGGCACAGATACGCAGTATTTT.

Only one count was recorded for this clone. This chain joins TRBV7-9 and TRBJ1-2, with D possibly being TRBD1 (5 bases). The CDR3 is 16 residues long. Trimming removed 4 bases from V and 3 bases from J, with 18 bases in between. The germline gives CDR1 SEHNR, CDR2 FQNEAQ (reference sequence). This CDR3 is CASSYQDGGLDYGYTF. The CDR3 DNA follows: TGTGCCAGCAGCTACCAGGACGGGGGTTTGGACTATGGCTACACCTTC.

The rearrangement joins TRBV30 to TRBJ2-3; D is possibly TRBD1 (6 bases). Trimming cost V 0 bases and J 0 bases, with 13 bases left between them. The CDR3 has 16 amino acids. Per the germline V gene, CDR1 is GTSNPN and CDR2 is SVGIG (reference sequence). As DNA, the CDR3 is TGTGCCTGGAGTGTAGGGGGACACTCTAGCACAGATACGCAGTATTTT. Translated, it gives CAWSVGGHSSTDTQYF.

The V gene is TRBV10-1, the J gene TRBJ2-1; a weak D match, TRBD1 (5 bases). Germline assignment: CDR1 WNHNN and CDR2 SYGVQD (reference sequence). Trimming removed 6 bases at V and 8 bases at J, with 14 bases between. There are 13 residues in the CDR3. The CDR3 sequence is CASSQVRAYEQFF. The CDR3 region has the DNA TGCGCCAGCAGCCAAGTCAGGGCCTATGAGCAGTTCTTC.

This clone was seen only a few times. The chain couples TRBV27 to TRBJ1-5; D unclear. The CDR3 totals 13 residues. Trimming left V 5 bases short and J 9 bases short, with 14 bases between. Per the germline V gene, CDR1 is MNHEY and CDR2 is SMNVEV (reference sequence). CDR3 protein: CASSGGRAGPQHF. For the CDR3, the DNA is TGTGCCAGCAGTGGAGGCCGGGCTGGGCCCCAGCATTTT.